These 7 T cell receptor beta chains were all obtained from the same sample, sequenced in a study of cytomegalovirus exposure and HLA in healthy donors. Amplification used 60 Vbeta primers and 13 Jbeta primers. Clones were read by immunoSEQ multiplex PCR, and TCRdb kept only the in-frame ones, dropping some. The top ten hold roughly 1.6% of the sample, which has roughly 200,000 clones, approximately 79% seen once. Sequenced input: PBMCs. These receptors were obtained from a man in his fifties in good health and CMV-seronegative.

This clone appeared a few times. The rearrangement joins TRBV7-6 to TRBJ1-1; TRBD1 matches at 8 bases. The CDR3 sequence is 13 residues long. Germline lookup yields CDR1 SGHVS and CDR2 FNYEAQ. Trimming cost V 6 bases and J 3 bases; bases outside gene matches: 3. The CDR3 nucleotides are TGTGCCAGCAGTCAGGACAGGGACACTGAAGCTTTCTTT. This gives the protein CASSQDRDTEAFF.

V and J are TRBV30 and TRBJ2-7, with 10 nucleotides matching TRBD2. The V segment lost 5 bases and the J segment 2 bases; nucleotides outside the gene matches: 3. Germline CDR1 GTSNPN, CDR2 SVGIG (reference sequence). This CDR3 region has 13 residues. CDR3 amino acids: CAWATSGPYEQYF. As DNA, the CDR3 is TGTGCCTGGGCGACTAGCGGGCCCTACGAGCAGTACTTC.

The gene calls are TRBV5-1 and TRBJ2-7, with D perhaps matching TRBD1 (6 bases). The germline gives CDR1 SGHRS, CDR2 YFSETQ. The length of the CDR3 is 15 residues. V gave up 4 bases and J gave up 3 bases, with 17 bases separating them. This CDR3 reads CASSRRDIDSYEQYF. CDR3 nucleotides: TGCGCCAGCAGCAGAAGGGACATTGATAGCTACGAGCAGTACTTC.

The chain couples TRBV28 to TRBJ1-5; TRBD1 aligns across 9 bases. The J segment lost 3 bases and the V segment lost 5 bases, leaving 8 bases of the junction unmatched. Germline values: CDR1 MDHEN, CDR2 SYDVKM. This CDR3 has 16 amino acids. The CDR3 DNA is TGTGCCAGCAGTCTACGGGACAGGGTCATCAATCAGCCCCAGCATTTT. Protein sequence: CASSLRDRVINQPQHF.

The chain employs TRBV4-1 and TRBJ2-2; TRBD2 agrees at 13 bases. Looked up from germline, CDR1 is MGHRA and CDR2 is YSYEKL. The CDR3 is made up of 17 amino acids. V lost 1 base to trimming and J lost 8 bases; unmatched junction nucleotides: 7. In DNA, the CDR3 is TGCGCCAGCAGCCAAGGCTGGACTAGCGGGAGATCTGGGGAGCTGTTTTTT. Protein product: CASSQGWTSGRSGELFF.

CDR3 residues: CASSLQGGYGYTF. The CDR3 nucleotides are TGTGCCAGCAGCTTACAGGGGGGCTATGGCTACACCTTC. This rearrangement joins TRBV7-9 to TRBJ1-2, with 7 nucleotides matching TRBD1. This CDR3 contains 13 residues. In germline, CDR1 is SEHNR, CDR2 FQNEAQ (reference sequence). With 2 bases clipped from V and 4 bases from J, the junction kept 1 base outside the gene matches.

The chain joins TRBV6-5 to TRBJ2-7; 9 bases match TRBD1. V shed 5 bases, J shed 7 bases, and the junction held 12 bases outside the gene matches. Germline V gene data show CDR1 as MNHEY and CDR2 as SVGAGI. The CDR3 sequence is 15 residues long. In nucleotides, the CDR3 is TGTGCCAGCAGTCCCACAGGGGGCGGGCCTGGGGAGCAGTACTTC. This sequence encodes CASSPTGGGPGEQYF.